The TCR beta chain described here comes from a study of blood T cell repertoires in COVID-19. Turning to the study itself: From the United States, Italy and Spain came samples of acute and convalescent COVID-19. PBMCs, B-cell-depleted T cells, or T cells were the source of the cDNA or gDNA that made up the material.

In the original analysis: Scientists estimated how many nucleated cells there were by amplifying reference gene primers. Assay used: immunoSEQ multiplex PCR; TCRdb lists only in-frame clones, some missing. V and J calls and clone size follow that table, whereas D and trimming were derived from the DNA. This sample has around 47,000 clones, with around four fifths found just once. The CDR3 consists of 13 residues. V was clipped by 0 bases and J by 5 bases, with 6 bases between them. Germline V gene sequence: CDR1 LGHDT, CDR2 YNNKEL (reference sequence). The chain couples TRBV3-1 (or the pseudogene TRBV3-2) to TRBJ2-3; D ambiguous. The specimen sequenced was peripheral blood. The TCR was taken from a human donor in a cohort sampled during active COVID-19. The CDR3 region is CASSQDERDTQYF. CDR3 coding DNA: TGTGCCAGCAGCCAAGATGAGAGAGATACGCAGTATTTT.